One and the same sample provided the 27 T cell receptor beta chains below, sequenced in a study of vaccination effects on CD4 cells after COVID-19. Antigen specificity for these receptors is unknown. TCRdb's table, derived via immunoSEQ multiplex PCR, lists solely in-frame clones and lacks some. This table holds about 47,000 clones, about 78% found once. Culture lasted 10 days before CD4+ T cell isolation. The sequencing here drew on CD4+ T cells from PBMCs cultured without peptide, taken before COVID-19 vaccination. These TCRs come from a human donor who had a prior SARS-CoV-2 infection.

V and J are TRBV5-4 and TRBJ2-4; TRBD2 might be the D (6 bases). CDR3 size: 15 residues. The V end was cut by 0 bases, the J end by 7 bases, with 14 bases between. The germline CDR1 and CDR2 sequences are SGHNT and YYREEE (reference sequence). Here the CDR3 DNA reads TGTGCCAGCAGCTTGGACCCGGGAGTTAGGAACATTCAGTACTTC. Translated, it gives CASSLDPGVRNIQYF.

The J gene is TRBJ2-7, the V gene TRBV5-1; the D gene could be TRBD1 or TRBD2 (6 bases each). The germline V and J ends were trimmed by 0 bases and 3 bases, with 16 bases remaining between them. The germline V gene has CDR1 SGHRS and CDR2 YFSETQ. The CDR3 sequence is 16 residues long. CDR3 bases: TGCGCCAGCAGCTTGGCCGGGGGACACGGAATCTACGAGCAGTACTTC. It is translated as CASSLAGGHGIYEQYF.

This clone came up once. The V and J genes are TRBV5-4 and TRBJ2-1; no clear D gene. Trimming pared 3 bases from V and 4 bases from J, leaving 5 bases between. There are 12 residues in the CDR3. Germline values: CDR1 SGHNT, CDR2 YYREEE (reference sequence). The DNA for the CDR3 is TGTGCCAGCAGCTCGTTATACAATGAGCAGTTCTTC. Translating it yields CASSSLYNEQFF.

This chain joins TRBV15 and TRBJ1-1; D remains unclear. The germline V gene encodes CDR1 LNHNV and CDR2 YYDKDF (reference sequence). The CDR3 extends over 15 amino acids. Trimming removed 5 bases at V and 6 bases at J, with 19 bases between. CDR3 bases: TGTGCCACCAGCTGGTGGGCCCCTGCCGGGGCTGAAGCTTTCTTT. It yields the protein CATSWWAPAGAEAFF.

V usage is TRBV4-3 and J usage is TRBJ1-4, with a possible D match to TRBD1 (5 bases). Germline V gene lookup returns CDR1 LGHNA and CDR2 YSLEER. V was shortened by 1 base and J by 4 bases, with 7 bases between the two germline ends. The CDR3 runs to 14 residues. The CDR3 nucleotides are TGCGCCAGCAGCCAAGTAGGGGATAATGAAAAACTGTTTTTT. This codes for CASSQVGDNEKLFF.

The J gene is TRBJ1-4, the V gene TRBV5-4; D is possibly TRBD1 (5 bases). This CDR3 has 15 residues. V dropped 6 bases and J dropped 4 bases, with 16 bases sitting between them. The germline CDR1 and CDR2 sequences are SGHNT and YYREEE (reference sequence). CDR3 residues: CASTQTGGDNEKLFF. CDR3 in DNA: TGTGCCAGCACCCAAACCGGGGGAGATAATGAAAAACTGTTTTTT.

This clone was seen only a few times. This chain joins TRBV11-2 and TRBJ2-1, with 10 bases matching TRBD2. The trim removed 4 bases at V and 3 bases at J, leaving 12 bases unmatched. The CDR3 covers 18 residues. Germline CDR1 and CDR2: SGHAT and FQNNGV. In DNA form, the CDR3 reads TGTGCCAGCAGCTACAGCGGGGGGGTGCTAGCGGTCTACAATGAGCAGTTCTTC. Its translation: CASSYSGGVLAVYNEQFF.

The chain couples TRBV2 to TRBJ1-2; D is uncertain. The length of the CDR3 is 13 residues. Germline assignment: CDR1 SNHLY and CDR2 FYNNEI. V was shortened by 8 bases and J by 8 bases, with 18 bases between the two germline ends. Written as DNA, the CDR3 is TGTGCCAGCTCGGGTCTGGAGAGAGAGGGCTACACCTTC. Encoded protein: CASSGLEREGYTF.

This chain links TRBV5-4 with TRBJ1-2, with TRBD1 identical over 8 bases. CDR1 SGHNT and CDR2 YYREEE come from the germline V gene (reference sequence). Unmatched junction bases numbered 5, after V lost 4 bases and J lost 3 bases. This CDR3 comprises 14 residues. The CDR3, as DNA: TGTGCCAGCAGCGGGGGACAGGAGCACTATGGCTACACCTTC. Protein sequence: CASSGGQEHYGYTF.

This sequence joins TRBV5-1 and TRBJ1-4; D may be TRBD1 (5 bases). V shed 0 bases and J shed 5 bases, with 17 bases lying between them. The CDR3 spans 17 residues. Germline V CDR1 and CDR2: SGHRS, YFSETQ. This CDR3 is CASSLGQGGISNEKLFF. The DNA for the CDR3 is TGCGCCAGCAGCTTGGGCCAGGGAGGTATCTCGAATGAAAAACTGTTTTTT. The variable domain in full, completed from reference TRBV5-1 and TRBJ1-4, reads KAGVTQTPRYLIKTRGQQVTLSCSPISGHRSVSWYQQTPGQGLQFLFEYFSETQRNKGNFPGRFSGRQFSNSRSEMNVSTLELGDSALYLCASSLGQGGISNEKLFFGSGTQLSVL.

V gene TRBV5-1 combines with J gene TRBJ1-1, with 7 bases fitting TRBD1. With V trimmed by 2 bases and J by 4 bases, 5 bases remained unmatched. Germline lookup yields CDR1 SGHRS and CDR2 YFSETQ. The CDR3 contains 14 residues. CDR3 protein: CASSFRGEATEAFF. CDR3 DNA sequence: TGCGCCAGCAGCTTCAGGGGGGAGGCCACTGAAGCTTTCTTT.

This clone was seen only a few times. The chain has TRBV5-4 and TRBJ2-3, with 12 bases fitting TRBD2. Trimming cost V 3 bases and J 8 bases; bases outside gene matches: 7. There are 15 residues in the CDR3. Germline CDR1 is SGHNT and CDR2 is YYREEE (reference sequence). The CDR3 nucleotides read TGTGCCAGCAGCTCGACTAGCGGGGGCCCTGGTACGCAGTATTTT. Translation gives CASSSTSGGPGTQYF.

The chain employs TRBV2 and TRBJ2-1, with TRBD2 identical over 16 bases. From germline, CDR1 is SNHLY and CDR2 FYNNEI. There are 12 residues in the CDR3. Losses at the gene ends were 9 bases for V and 13 bases for J; bases not matched to a gene: 3. CDR3 loop: CARGTSGGAQFF. Here the CDR3 DNA reads TGTGCCAGGGGGACTAGCGGGGGGGCTCAGTTCTTC.

The rearrangement joins TRBV5-5 to TRBJ2-7; TRBD2 is a possible D gene (5 bases). The CDR3 loop spans 14 amino acids. Germline V gene data show CDR1 as SGHKS and CDR2 as YYEKEE (reference sequence). With 0 bases removed from V and 2 bases from J, the gap between germline ends came to 9 bases. In nucleotides, the CDR3 is TGTGCCAGCAGCTTGGCAACCGGGACCTACGAGCAGTACTTC. Its translation is CASSLATGTYEQYF.

This clone was seen a single time. The junction does not match germline at one end; this may be a read error. The J gene is TRBJ2-4, the V gene TRBV7-2, with TRBD2 matching over 9 bases. Per germline, CDR1 SGHTA and CDR2 FQGNSA. The CDR3 loop spans 14 amino acids. The CDR3 reads CASSSGLAKNIQYF. The DNA of the CDR3 is TGTGCCAGCAGCTCGGGACTAGCCAAAAACATTCAATACTTC.

This clone has only a few counts. The gene calls are TRBV3-1 (or the pseudogene TRBV3-2) and TRBJ2-5; 7 nucleotides match TRBD2. J lost 7 bases, V lost 1 base, and 9 bases had no gene match. From germline, CDR1 is LGHDT and CDR2 YNNKEL (reference sequence). The CDR3 consists of 15 residues. The CDR3 nucleotides read TGTGCCAGCAGCCAAGGGCTAGCGGAATCTGGGACCCAGTACTTC. Translation gives CASSQGLAESGTQYF.

The chain is built from TRBV3-1 (or the pseudogene TRBV3-2) and TRBJ2-4; 9 nucleotides match TRBD2. Germline V gene lookup returns CDR1 LGHDT and CDR2 YNNKEL (reference sequence). After removal of 4 bases from V and 9 bases from J, the junction contained 10 bases not matched to a gene. The CDR3 loop spans 15 amino acids. The CDR3 bases are TGTGCCAGCAGCCCCCGGCGCGGGAGGGCGAGCATTCAGTACTTC. Its protein product is CASSPRRGRASIQYF.

The J gene is TRBJ2-1, the V gene TRBV5-4; D gene uncertain. V shed 4 bases and J shed 0 bases, with 14 bases lying between them. The germline V gene has CDR1 SGHNT and CDR2 YYREEE (reference sequence). The CDR3 runs 16 residues. The chain's CDR3 is CASSPTTSSSYNEQFF. CDR3 in DNA: TGTGCCAGCAGCCCTACGACTTCCAGCTCCTACAATGAGCAGTTCTTC.

This clone turned up a few times. This rearrangement joins TRBV10-3 to TRBJ2-1; 8 bases map to TRBD2. The ends lost 2 bases at V and 3 bases at J; junction bases unmatched: 6. The germline V gene encodes CDR1 ENHRY and CDR2 SYGVKD. The CDR3 totals 16 residues. The CDR3 sequence: CAISEGSGGHYNEQFF. Written as DNA, the CDR3 is TGTGCCATCAGTGAGGGGAGCGGGGGCCACTACAATGAGCAGTTCTTC.

The rearrangement uses TRBV9 and TRBJ1-6; 11 bases are shared with TRBD1. Germline-derived CDR1 and CDR2 are SGDLS and YYNGEE. Trimming took 0 bases from V and 7 from J; bases not matched to a gene: 9. The CDR3 length is 18 residues. The CDR3: CASSVESGQGAKNSPLHF. The CDR3 DNA is TGTGCCAGCAGCGTAGAAAGTGGACAGGGGGCGAAAAATTCACCCCTCCACTTT.

This sequence joins TRBV16 and TRBJ2-1; 10 positions agree with TRBD2. The length of the CDR3 is 15 residues. CDR1 is KGHSY and CDR2 is FQNENV in the germline V gene. The V gene end was trimmed by 2 bases and the J gene end by 6 bases; junction bases not matched to a gene: 4. The CDR3 loop reads CASSQTASGGNEQFF. The CDR3 coding sequence is TGTGCCAGCAGCCAAACTGCTAGCGGGGGCAATGAGCAGTTCTTC.

The chain is built from TRBV4-3 and TRBJ2-1, with D unresolved. CDR1 and CDR2 (germline): LGHNA, YSLEER. This CDR3 contains 15 residues. Trimming left V 0 bases short and J 11 bases short, with 17 bases between. The CDR3 DNA sequence: TGCGCCAGCAGCCAAGATCGTGGTCCTGTACAGAAGCAGTTCTTC. Translating it yields CASSQDRGPVQKQFF.

V and J are TRBV7-2 and TRBJ1-1, with 9 bases that match TRBD1. The CDR3 sequence is 16 residues long. Germline trimming cut 3 bases from V and 4 bases from J; bases unmatched to any gene: 9. Germline CDR1 and CDR2: SGHTA and FQGNSA. CDR3: CASSFVGTGTRTEAFF. The CDR3 DNA reads as TGTGCCAGCAGCTTCGTCGGGACAGGGACGCGCACTGAAGCTTTCTTT.

The V and J genes are TRBV7-2 and TRBJ2-2; D remains ambiguous. V lost 6 bases and J 5 bases, leaving 19 bases between the germline ends. Germline V gives CDR1 SGHTA, CDR2 FQGNSA. This CDR3 spans 16 amino acids. The CDR3 is CASRHPHGELTGELFF. The DNA of the CDR3 is TGTGCCAGCAGACACCCCCACGGAGAGCTAACCGGGGAGCTGTTTTTT.

The chain combines TRBV30 with TRBJ2-4; possible D gene TRBD2, 5 bases. V was pared by 7 bases and J by 0 bases, with 10 bases between. The germline gives CDR1 GTSNPN, CDR2 SVGIG (reference sequence). The CDR3 is 13 residues long. The CDR3 DNA reads as TGTGCCTTAGAGGGTGAAGCCAAAAACATTCAGTACTTC. This codes for CALEGEAKNIQYF.

The chain couples TRBV6-5 to TRBJ1-5; TRBD1 matches 10 bases. Trimming removed 6 bases from V and 7 bases from J; junction bases left unmatched: 6. The CDR3 contains 14 residues. The germline gives CDR1 MNHEY, CDR2 SVGAGI. CDR3 DNA sequence: TGTGCCAGCAGCGAGACAGGGGGCGGACAGCCCCAGCATTTT. This codes for CASSETGGGQPQHF.

The chain couples TRBV6-5 to TRBJ1-1; a weak D match, TRBD1 (5 bases). V was clipped by 7 bases and J by 4 bases, with 16 bases between them. CDR3 length: 14 residues. Per germline, CDR1 MNHEY and CDR2 SVGAGI. Here the CDR3 reads CASIGTKGITEAFF. In DNA, the CDR3 is TGTGCCAGCATTGGTACGAAGGGGATCACTGAAGCTTTCTTT.